One and the same sample provided the 15 T cell receptor beta chains below, sequenced in a study of PD-1 blockade in mismatch repair-deficient tumors. Profiled with immunoSEQ multiplex PCR; TCRdb holds only in-frame clones, not every one. The profile shows about 51,000 clones, around 82% of them singletons. The sequencing here drew on peripheral blood, taken 4 weeks after starting pembrolizumab. These receptor sequences come from an adult with mismatch repair-deficient cancer.

The chain is built from TRBV7-2 and TRBJ2-4; no definite D call. This CDR3 is built from 15 residues. Germline V gene lookup returns CDR1 SGHTA and CDR2 FQGNSA. The V end was cut by 1 base, the J end by 0 bases, with 7 bases between. The CDR3 DNA reads as TGTGCCAGCAGCTTAGGGCAGATAGCCAAAAACATTCAGTACTTC. Its translation: CASSLGQIAKNIQYF.

The rearrangement uses TRBV5-5 and TRBJ2-1, with D perhaps matching TRBD2 (6 bases). The CDR3 runs to 17 residues. Trimming took off 5 bases at V and 4 bases at J, with 22 bases between the two ends. Looked up from germline, CDR1 is SGHKS and CDR2 is YYEKEE (reference sequence). The CDR3 region has the DNA TGTGCCAGCAGATCACTTGGGGGGTCTTCGGGGTACAATGAGCAGTTCTTC. Residues: CASRSLGGSSGYNEQFF. Drawing the rest from reference TRBV5-5 and TRBJ2-1, the complete variable domain is DAGVTQSPTHLIKTRGQQVTLRCSPISGHKSVSWYQQVLGQGPQFIFQYYEKEERGRGNFPDRFSARQFPNYSSELNVNALLLGDSALYLCASRSLGGSSGYNEQFFGPGTRLTVL.

V usage is TRBV6-1 and J usage is TRBJ1-5; D is perhaps TRBD1 (5 bases). The V and J ends lost 8 bases and 2 bases respectively, with 7 bases between them. The CDR3 runs 12 residues. Germline V gene data show CDR1 as MNHNS and CDR2 as SASEGT. For the CDR3, the DNA is TGTGCCAGCCGGGGGGGCAATCAGCCCCAGCATTTT. This encodes CASRGGNQPQHF.

The V gene is TRBV15, the J gene TRBJ1-5, with D unclear. V lost 0 bases and J lost 11, with 20 bases in between. The V gene's germline CDR1 is LNHNV and CDR2 YYDKDF (reference sequence). The CDR3 covers 16 residues. The CDR3 is CATSRDVRVPGSAQHF. The CDR3, as DNA: TGTGCCACCAGCAGAGATGTGAGGGTTCCCGGATCAGCCCAGCATTTT. The whole variable domain, filled in from reference TRBV15 and TRBJ1-5, reads DAMVIQNPRYQVTQFGKPVTLSCSQTLNHNVMYWYQQKSSQAPKLLFHYYDKDFNNEADTPDNFQSRRPNTSFCFLDIRSPGLGDTAMYLCATSRDVRVPGSAQHFGDGTRLSIL.

The table lists this clone with a few counts. This rearrangement joins TRBV10-3 to TRBJ1-2; 8 bases fit TRBD1. Trimming cost V 5 bases and J 6 bases; bases outside gene matches: 5. The CDR3 length is 13 residues. Germline CDR1 ENHRY, CDR2 SYGVKD. CDR3 sequence: CAISPNRGDGYTF. The CDR3 nucleotides are TGTGCCATCAGTCCCAACAGGGGGGATGGCTACACCTTC.

The rearrangement uses TRBV7-8 and TRBJ2-5; the D gene is possibly TRBD1 (5 bases). Germline V gene data show CDR1 as SGHVS and CDR2 as FQNEAQ. The CDR3 is made up of 14 amino acids. V was cut by 1 base and J by 1 base, with 7 bases left in between. The CDR3 protein is CASSLDRSQETQYF. CDR3 bases: TGTGCCAGCAGCTTAGACAGGAGCCAAGAGACCCAGTACTTC.

The chain couples TRBV7-8 to TRBJ2-1; TRBD2 agrees at 12 bases. CDR3 length equals 15 residues. V shed 5 bases, J shed 5 bases, and the junction held 4 bases outside the gene matches. From germline, CDR1 is SGHVS and CDR2 FQNEAQ. The DNA of the CDR3 is TGTGCCAGCAGCCTACTAGCGGGAGGTAACAATGAGCAGTTCTTC. Protein product: CASSLLAGGNNEQFF.

The gene calls are TRBV27 and TRBJ2-2; D is unresolved. CDR1 and CDR2 (germline): MNHEY, SMNVEV (reference sequence). The germline V and J ends were trimmed by 1 base and 0 bases, with 3 bases remaining between them. The CDR3 runs to 14 residues. CDR3 in amino acids: CASSLWSNTGELFF. CDR3 bases: TGTGCCAGCAGTTTATGGTCGAACACCGGGGAGCTGTTTTTT.

This chain links TRBV10-3 with TRBJ2-7, with no clear D. CDR1 is ENHRY and CDR2 is SYGVKD in the germline V gene. The CDR3 has 13 amino acids. The germline V and J ends were trimmed by 0 bases and 7 bases, with 10 bases remaining between them. The CDR3 DNA follows: TGTGCCATCAGTGAGTCGAAGAGTACGGAGCAGTACTTC. This sequence encodes CAISESKSTEQYF.

V is TRBV7-2 and J is TRBJ2-7, with unresolved D. CDR1 SGHTA and CDR2 FQGNSA come from the germline V gene. The germline V and J ends were trimmed by 4 bases and 3 bases, with 16 bases remaining between them. CDR3 length equals 15 residues. The chain's CDR3 is CASSSGSERYYEQYF. DNA for the CDR3: TGTGCCAGCAGCTCTGGGTCCGAACGATACTACGAGCAGTACTTC.

This rearrangement joins TRBV6-5 to TRBJ2-1; no firm D call. The ends were cut back, 2 bases at V and 5 bases at J, with 7 bases in the middle. The CDR3 spans 13 residues. The germline gives CDR1 MNHEY, CDR2 SVGAGI. The CDR3 region is CASSYDINNEQFF. The CDR3 bases are TGTGCCAGCAGTTACGACATCAACAATGAGCAGTTCTTC.

J is TRBJ1-1 and V is TRBV4-1; no clear D. The CDR3 is 12 amino acids. CDR1 and CDR2 from the germline V gene are MGHRA and YSYEKL. Trimming took off 2 bases at V and 3 bases at J, with 4 bases between the two ends. In nucleotides, the CDR3 is TGCGCCAGCAGCCAAATTCACACTGAAGCTTTCTTT. Residues: CASSQIHTEAFF.

The rearrangement joins TRBV7-9 to TRBJ2-5; D unclear. V shed 2 bases and J shed 5 bases, with 12 bases lying between them. CDR1 is SEHNR, CDR2 FQNEAQ, per germline (reference sequence). CDR3 length equals 14 residues. The CDR3 bases are TGTGCCAGCAGCTTATCCCGAGATCCGGAGACCCAGTACTTC. It is translated as CASSLSRDPETQYF. The whole variable domain, filled in from reference TRBV7-9 and TRBJ2-5, reads DTGVSQNPRHKITKRGQNVTFRCDPISEHNRLYWYRQTLGQGPEFLTYFQNEAQLEKSRLLSDRFSAERPKGSFSTLEIQRTEQGDSAMYLCASSLSRDPETQYFGPGTRLLVL.

This chain links TRBV6-1 with TRBJ2-3; a weak D match, TRBD2 (7 bases). Germline V gene data show CDR1 as MNHNS and CDR2 as SASEGT. The length of the CDR3 is 16 residues. The V end lost 4 bases, the J end lost 3 bases, and 17 bases lay between the germline ends. The CDR3 DNA follows: TGTGCCAGCAGTGCCCTGGGGGCGGGAGTTACAGATACGCAGTATTTT. Protein: CASSALGAGVTDTQYF.

The chain combines TRBV6-6 with TRBJ1-5, with D possibly TRBD1 on 6 matching bases. The V gene's germline CDR1 is MNHNY and CDR2 SVGAGI (reference sequence). The CDR3 contains 14 residues. Trimming took 5 bases from V and 6 from J, leaving 14 bases between them. CDR3 coding DNA: TGTGCCAGCAGTCTCTCAGGGGCTCGTCAGCCCCAGCATTTT. Its translation: CASSLSGARQPQHF.